This record looks at one T cell receptor beta chain sequence and its context. What it binds is unknown. The data derive from a study of a mutant IDH1 vaccine in newly diagnosed glioma. Study-wide findings and caveats: Most patients, 85% to 95%, showed vaccine-induced immune responses.

Assay used: immunoSEQ multiplex PCR; TCRdb lists only in-frame clones, some missing. This sample has over 30,000 clones, with approximately 80% found just once. Sample time point: baseline, week 1 (first vaccination visit). Regarding treatment: pre-vaccination baseline after standard-of-care therapy. V shed 0 bases and J shed 3 bases, with 12 bases lying between them. CDR3 length: 15 amino acids. CDR1 and CDR2 from the germline V gene are GTSNPN and SVGIG (reference sequence). Sequences were derived from peripheral blood mononuclear cells (PBMCs), sampled from a glioma patient treated with radiotherapy, temozolomide or both. This receptor was taken from a middle-aged man with glioma. Some clones in this sample may be carry-over from other donors' samples. J is TRBJ1-3 and V is TRBV30; D is perhaps TRBD1 (5 bases). The chain's CDR3 is CAWSVKGISGNTIYF. CDR3 bases: TGTGCCTGGAGTGTGAAGGGGATCAGTGGAAACACCATATATTTT.